The 22 T cell receptor beta chains presented below share a single source sample, sequenced in a study of shared clonotypes between healthy human individuals. Profiling relied on immunoSEQ multiplex PCR, and the TCRdb table lists in-frame clones only, not all of them. This table has about half a million clones, about four fifths appearing once. The sequencing sample was made of PBMCs. The receptors here all came from a woman aged 40 to 50 in good health. Some clones in this sample may be carry-over from other donors' samples.

The chain couples TRBV29-1 to TRBJ2-7; maybe TRBD1 (7 bases). The CDR3 is made up of 13 amino acids. Trimming removed 4 bases from V and 10 bases from J, with 20 bases in between. From germline, CDR1 is SQVTM and CDR2 ANQGSEA. CDR3 DNA sequence: TGCAGCGTTGTGGACCTCCAGGGGGGTCGACAGTACTTC. Translated, it gives CSVVDLQGGRQYF.

This clone was observed a single time. The chain uses TRBV28 and TRBJ2-3; possibly TRBD2 for D (5 bases). The CDR3 sequence is 17 residues long. V was trimmed by 5 bases and J by 1 base, leaving 19 bases between them. Germline V gene data show CDR1 as MDHEN and CDR2 as SYDVKM. In nucleotides, the CDR3 is TGTGCCAGCAGTCCCCTATGGTCCAGCGGCCGCACAGATACGCAGTATTTT. This codes for CASSPLWSSGRTDTQYF.

This chain connects TRBV5-1 to TRBJ2-2, with D perhaps being TRBD1 or TRBD2 (5 bases each). This CDR3 region has 15 residues. V lost 4 bases and J lost 0, with 10 bases in between. Germline lookup yields CDR1 SGHRS and CDR2 YFSETQ. The CDR3 DNA is TGCGCCAGCAGCAGAGGGGTTGCGAACACCGGGGAGCTGTTTTTT. As protein: CASSRGVANTGELFF.

V gene TRBV6-5 combines with J gene TRBJ1-1; a possible D gene is TRBD1 (6 bases). Germline CDR1 reads MNHEY; CDR2 reads SVGAGI. Deletions cut 2 bases from V and 0 bases from J, with 13 bases between. The CDR3 is 16 amino acids. The chain's CDR3 is CASSYREGGMNTEAFF. DNA of the CDR3: TGTGCCAGCAGTTACCGGGAGGGGGGCATGAACACTGAAGCTTTCTTT.

The gene calls are TRBV4-1 and TRBJ1-5; D unclear. CDR1 is MGHRA and CDR2 is YSYEKL in the germline V gene. This CDR3 comprises 15 residues. Trimming stripped 1 base from V and 9 bases from J, with 16 bases between. The CDR3: CASSQVLSNVWPQHF. In DNA, the CDR3 is TGCGCCAGCAGCCAAGTATTAAGTAATGTGTGGCCCCAGCATTTT.

The chain employs TRBV5-6 and TRBJ2-7; 11 bases are a match to TRBD2. The germline CDR1 and CDR2 sequences are SGHDT and YYEEEE. Trimming took 3 bases from V and 5 from J; bases not matched to a gene: 10. There are 16 residues in the CDR3. CDR3 sequence (DNA): TGTGCCAGCAGCTCCCTACTAGCGGGAGACGCCCACGAGCAGTACTTC. Translation: CASSSLLAGDAHEQYF. The full variable domain, with the rest looked up from reference TRBV5-6 and TRBJ2-7, is DAGVTQSPTHLIKTRGQQVTLRCSPKSGHDTVSWYQQALGQGPQFIFQYYEEEERQRGNFPDRFSGHQFPNYSSELNVNALLLGDSALYLCASSSLLAGDAHEQYFGPGTRLTVT.

The chain is built from TRBV11-2 and TRBJ2-1; 12 positions agree with TRBD2. Trimming removed 5 bases from V and 5 bases from J; junction bases left unmatched: 4. Germline V gene lookup returns CDR1 SGHAT and CDR2 FQNNGV. The CDR3 is 15 residues long. The CDR3 DNA is TGTGCCAGCAGCCCCACTAGCGGGAGGAACAATGAGCAGTTCTTC. It encodes CASSPTSGRNNEQFF.

CDR3 residues: CASSPTRGSGRLEETQYF. DNA of the CDR3: TGTGCCAGCAGCCCCACACGAGGGAGCGGGAGGTTGGAAGAGACCCAGTACTTC. The chain links TRBV5-6 to TRBJ2-5; 9 nucleotides line up with TRBD2. CDR1 is SGHDT and CDR2 is YYEEEE in the germline V gene. The CDR3 is 18 residues long. The V gene end was trimmed by 4 bases and the J gene end by 3 bases; junction bases not matched to a gene: 16. The complete variable domain, with remaining parts taken from reference TRBV5-6 and TRBJ2-5, reads DAGVTQSPTHLIKTRGQQVTLRCSPKSGHDTVSWYQQALGQGPQFIFQYYEEEERQRGNFPDRFSGHQFPNYSSELNVNALLLGDSALYLCASSPTRGSGRLEETQYFGPGTRLLVL.

This rearrangement joins TRBV28 to TRBJ2-7, with no clear D. Germline V CDR1 and CDR2: MDHEN, SYDVKM. V was trimmed by 2 bases and J by 8 bases, leaving 7 bases between them. The CDR3 covers 11 residues. CDR3 loop: CASSLRQQQYF. The DNA of the CDR3 is TGTGCCAGCAGTTTACGGCAGCAGCAGTACTTC.

The chain combines TRBV29-1 with TRBJ1-1, with 9 bases identical to TRBD1. Looked up from germline, CDR1 is SQVTM and CDR2 is ANQGSEA. The CDR3 has 14 residues. V lost 7 bases to trimming and J lost 6 bases; unmatched junction nucleotides: 12. CDR3 sequence reads: CSARLTGGSAEAFF. Written as DNA, the CDR3 is TGCAGCGCCCGCCTGACAGGGGGAAGCGCTGAAGCTTTCTTT.

V usage is TRBV18 and J usage is TRBJ2-1; no clear D. Trimming stripped 4 bases from V and 8 bases from J, with 6 bases between. Germline loops: CDR1 KGHSH, CDR2 LQKENI. This CDR3 has 11 residues. The DNA for the CDR3 is TGTGCCAGCTCACGGGGTGATGAGCAGTTCTTC. This sequence encodes CASSRGDEQFF.

This clone was observed a handful of times. The V call is TRBV27, the J call TRBJ1-4; unclear D gene. Germline values: CDR1 MNHEY, CDR2 SMNVEV (reference sequence). CDR3 length: 12 residues. V lost 8 bases to trimming and J lost 2 bases, with 6 bases between them. CDR3 sequence reads: CASARTNEKLFF. The DNA of the CDR3 is TGTGCCAGCGCGCGGACTAATGAAAAACTGTTTTTT.

The chain is built from TRBV10-2 and TRBJ2-3, with TRBD2 identical over 7 bases. From germline, CDR1 is WSHSY and CDR2 SAAADI. This CDR3 contains 16 residues. V lost 5 bases and J lost 2; bases outside the gene matches: 10. The CDR3 protein is CASSPLRSGNTDTQYF. The CDR3 DNA sequence: TGCGCCAGCAGTCCCCTCCGCAGCGGGAACACAGATACGCAGTATTTT.

This clone occurred once. V is TRBV13 and J is TRBJ2-7; 12 nucleotides match TRBD2. Germline values: CDR1 PRHDT, CDR2 FYEKMQ (reference sequence). The CDR3 runs 16 residues. The ends lost 6 bases at V and 6 bases at J; junction bases unmatched: 12. This CDR3 is CASSPYSSGRAGEQYF. CDR3 sequence (DNA): TGTGCCAGCAGTCCATATTCTAGCGGGAGGGCCGGCGAGCAGTACTTC.

CDR3 in DNA: TGTGCCAGCAGGAACCGGGCCGACTATGGCTACACCTTC. Its protein is CASRNRADYGYTF. The rearrangement joins TRBV28 to TRBJ1-2, with D hard to call. The germline V gene has CDR1 MDHEN and CDR2 SYDVKM. CDR3 length: 13 amino acids. Trimming pared 6 bases from V and 3 bases from J, leaving 11 bases between.

This clone came up a few times. V gene TRBV28 combines with J gene TRBJ2-1; D ambiguous. V was clipped by 5 bases and J by 13 bases, with 18 bases between them. This CDR3 contains 13 residues. Per germline, CDR1 MDHEN and CDR2 SYDVKM. CDR3 DNA sequence: TGTGCCAGCAGTCCCCCCGACTCTACCTTACAGTTCTTC. Its protein product is CASSPPDSTLQFF.

This chain joins TRBV7-9 and TRBJ1-3; no definite D call. Between the trimmed V and J ends, which lost 7 bases and 4 bases, there was a span of 17 bases. Germline CDR1 SEHNR, CDR2 FQNEAQ (reference sequence). This CDR3 is 15 amino acids long. CDR3 in DNA: TGTGCCAGCACCGACCCCACGGGAAAAGGAAACACCATATATTTT. Encoded protein: CASTDPTGKGNTIYF.

The genes are TRBV7-9 and TRBJ1-2, with 10 bases fitting TRBD1. CDR1 and CDR2 (germline): SEHNR, FQNEAQ (reference sequence). J gave up 4 bases and V 6 bases, and 2 bases lay outside the gene matches. The CDR3 consists of 13 residues. As DNA, the CDR3 is TGTGCCAGCAGAGGGACAGGGGTCTATGGCTACACCTTC. As protein: CASRGTGVYGYTF.

The J gene is TRBJ2-5, the V gene TRBV6-6; 7 nucleotides line up with TRBD2. CDR3 length equals 15 residues. Germline lookup yields CDR1 MNHNY and CDR2 SVGAGI (reference sequence). Trimming took 0 bases from V and 5 from J; bases not matched to a gene: 6. The CDR3 nucleotides are TGTGCCAGCAGTTACTCGCTAGCGGAGGATGAGACCCAGTACTTC. Its translation: CASSYSLAEDETQYF.

The genes are TRBV18 and TRBJ2-7; D perhaps matches TRBD1 (6 bases). The CDR3 consists of 16 residues. Trimming shortened V by 1 base and J by 0 bases, and 13 bases separated the two germline ends. The V gene's germline CDR1 is KGHSH and CDR2 LQKENI. Here the CDR3 reads CASSPLWGQSSYEQYF. The CDR3 DNA is TGTGCCAGCTCACCACTTTGGGGGCAGAGCTCCTACGAGCAGTACTTC.

V is TRBV28 and J is TRBJ2-3; 14 bases are shared with TRBD2. Germline trimming cut 5 bases from V and 6 bases from J; bases unmatched to any gene: 13. The germline CDR1 and CDR2 sequences are MDHEN and SYDVKM. CDR3 length equals 18 residues. The CDR3 loop is CASSLAGLAGGPTDTQYF. The CDR3, as DNA: TGTGCCAGCAGTCTCGCCGGACTAGCGGGAGGACCCACGGATACGCAGTATTTT.

This clone showed up many times. Written as DNA, the CDR3 is TGTGCCTGGAGTTTGGGACGGATCTATGGCTACACCTTC. It codes for CAWSLGRIYGYTF. The chain carries TRBV30 and TRBJ1-2; D may be TRBD1 (5 bases). Between the trimmed V and J ends, which lost 2 bases and 4 bases, there was a span of 11 bases. This CDR3 has 13 amino acids. Germline V gene data show CDR1 as GTSNPN and CDR2 as SVGIG (reference sequence).